The 19 T cell receptor beta chains below come from one sample, sequenced in a study of blood T cell repertoires in COVID-19. Method: immunoSEQ multiplex PCR; TCRdb's copy keeps in-frame clones and lacks some. Of some 150,000 clones listed, over 80% were seen once; the top ten hold approximately 11%. Sequencing input: peripheral blood. The source of these receptors is a woman of 80 years or more with acute or convalescent COVID-19.

The rearrangement joins TRBV19 to TRBJ1-2, with TRBD1 matching 7 bases. Per germline, CDR1 LNHDA and CDR2 SQIVND (reference sequence). With 7 bases clipped from V and 5 bases from J, the junction kept 10 bases outside the gene matches. This CDR3 has 14 amino acids. The CDR3 DNA reads TGTGCCAGTACCTCCTTACAGGGGAAGTATGGCTACACCTTC. Its protein product is CASTSLQGKYGYTF.

This clone was counted once. V is TRBV5-8 and J is TRBJ1-2; weak D call: TRBD1 (6 bases). From germline, CDR1 is SGHTS and CDR2 YDEGEE. The CDR3 has 12 amino acids. V was clipped by 3 bases and J by 5 bases, with 8 bases between them. The CDR3 reads CASSSQGYGYTF. The CDR3 bases are TGTGCCAGCAGCTCACAGGGTTATGGCTACACCTTC. The full variable domain, completed using reference TRBV5-8 and TRBJ1-2, is EAGVTQSPTHLIKTRGQQATLRCSPISGHTSVYWYQQALGLGLQFLLWYDEGEERNRGNFPPRFSGRQFPNYSSELNVNALELEDSALYLCASSSQGYGYTFGSGTRLTVV.

The V call is TRBV18, the J call TRBJ1-2; 8 bases map to TRBD1. Germline CDR1 KGHSH, CDR2 LQKENI. With V trimmed by 2 bases and J by 3 bases, 2 bases remained unmatched. CDR3 length equals 14 residues. CDR3 nucleotides: TGTGCCAGCTCACCAGACAGGGGAGACTATGGCTACACCTTC. Translating gives CASSPDRGDYGYTF.

J is TRBJ1-4 and V is TRBV18, with 9 positions matching TRBD1. CDR1 and CDR2 from the germline V gene are KGHSH and LQKENI. This CDR3 has 14 amino acids. V was pared by 3 bases and J by 7 bases, with 3 bases of the junction left unmatched. The CDR3 sequence: CASSPGQGSEKLFF. In nucleotides, the CDR3 is TGTGCCAGCTCACCTGGACAGGGGAGTGAAAAACTGTTTTTT.

The chain uses TRBV27 and TRBJ1-2, with no clear D. The V and J ends lost 6 bases and 2 bases respectively, with 16 bases between them. This CDR3 is 15 amino acids long. In germline, CDR1 is MNHEY, CDR2 SMNVEV (reference sequence). CDR3 sequence: CASSPFNGGNYGYTF. DNA for the CDR3: TGTGCCAGCAGCCCCTTTAACGGCGGGAACTATGGCTACACCTTC.

As concerns this clone: At one boundary the junction diverges from the germline segment, which might be a read error. The chain is built from TRBV7-2 and TRBJ1-1; no firm D call. Germline V gene lookup returns CDR1 SGHTA and CDR2 FQGNSA. CDR3 length equals 16 residues. The CDR3 DNA is TGTGCCAGCACCTTACCCACGAGACGGGAGAACACTGAAGCTTTCTTT. Translating gives CASTLPTRRENTEAFF.

This sequence joins TRBV15 and TRBJ2-7; 9 nucleotides line up with TRBD1. CDR3 length: 16 residues. Looked up from germline, CDR1 is LNHNV and CDR2 is YYDKDF (reference sequence). Losses at the gene ends were 1 base for V and 1 base for J; bases not matched to a gene: 5. CDR3 DNA: TGTGCCACCAGCAGAGCCCCCGGGACAGGGTCCTACGAGCAGTACTTC. Amino acids: CATSRAPGTGSYEQYF.

This clone was seen just once. V and J are TRBV19 and TRBJ1-2; TRBD1 matches at 9 bases. The V and J ends lost 6 bases and 4 bases, in that order; junction bases with no gene match: 9. The length of the CDR3 is 15 residues. CDR1 is LNHDA and CDR2 is SQIVND in the germline V gene (reference sequence). CDR3: CASRAPRDRVYGYTF. The CDR3 DNA follows: TGTGCCAGTAGAGCCCCTCGGGACAGGGTCTATGGCTACACCTTC. Looking up the rest from reference TRBV19 and TRBJ1-2 gives the full variable domain: DGGITQSPKYLFRKEGQNVTLSCEQNLNHDAMYWYRQDPGQGLRLIYYSQIVNDFQKGDIAEGYSVSREKKESFPLTVTSAQKNPTAFYLCASRAPRDRVYGYTFGSGTRLTVV.

V gene TRBV5-6 combines with J gene TRBJ2-3; 13 nucleotides align to TRBD2. CDR3 length: 16 residues. V lost 4 bases to trimming and J lost 0 bases; unmatched junction nucleotides: 2. Germline V CDR1 and CDR2: SGHDT, YYEEEE. CDR3 residues: CASSRGLAGSTDTQYF. For the CDR3, the DNA is TGTGCCAGCAGCAGGGGACTAGCGGGGAGCACAGATACGCAGTATTTT.

The chain couples TRBV13 to TRBJ2-4; TRBD1 might be the D (6 bases). Per germline, CDR1 PRHDT and CDR2 FYEKMQ (reference sequence). This CDR3 has 15 residues. V lost 4 bases and J lost 4, with 14 bases in between. CDR3 bases: TGTGCCAGCAGCTGGTCGGGACACCTAAAAAACATTCAGTACTTC. This sequence encodes CASSWSGHLKNIQYF.

V is TRBV29-1 and J is TRBJ1-2; TRBD1 agrees at 7 bases. The CDR3 spans 13 residues. The V gene end was trimmed by 4 bases and the J gene end by 5 bases; junction bases not matched to a gene: 7. Germline-derived CDR1 and CDR2 are SQVTM and ANQGSEA. CDR3 amino acids: CSVVPTGVYGYTF. The DNA of the CDR3 is TGCAGCGTTGTCCCAACAGGGGTGTATGGCTACACCTTC.

Only one count was recorded for this clone. The V call is TRBV6-5, the J call TRBJ1-2, with unresolved D. The CDR3 totals 13 residues. The germline gives CDR1 MNHEY, CDR2 SVGAGI. V shed 8 bases and J shed 7 bases, with 17 bases lying between them. For the CDR3, the DNA is TGTGCCAGCGCCGTAGCGCGTTGGGGTGGCTACACCTTC. This gives the protein CASAVARWGGYTF.

The rearrangement uses TRBV6-5 and TRBJ2-1, with 7 bases that match TRBD1. J was trimmed by 5 bases and V by 7 bases; bases with no gene match: 11. Germline V lookup: CDR1 MNHEY, CDR2 SVGAGI. This CDR3 has 15 residues. The CDR3 spells CASKTDRAGDNEQFF. The CDR3 DNA reads TGTGCCAGCAAGACCGACAGGGCAGGGGACAATGAGCAGTTCTTC.

This chain links TRBV18 with TRBJ1-4, with 10 bases aligning to TRBD1. Germline CDR1 KGHSH, CDR2 LQKENI. V lost 3 bases to trimming and J lost 7 bases; unmatched junction nucleotides: 2. This CDR3 has 14 residues. CDR3 bases: TGTGCCAGCTCACCCGGGACAGGGGCTGAAAAACTGTTTTTT. Translating gives CASSPGTGAEKLFF.

On this clone itself: A read error may produce the germline difference seen at one junction end. The chain uses TRBV7-7 and TRBJ2-1; TRBD1 agrees at 11 bases. Germline-derived CDR1 and CDR2 are SSHAT and FNYEAQ (reference sequence). There are 14 residues in the CDR3. This CDR3 reads CASSLRGQGDEQFF. CDR3 in DNA: TGTGCTAGCAGCCTCAGGGGACAGGGGGATGAGCAGTTCTTC.

The V and J genes are TRBV19 and TRBJ1-5; D remains unclear. Trimming shortened V by 3 bases and J by 3 bases, and 15 bases separated the two germline ends. The CDR3 contains 16 residues. The germline V gene has CDR1 LNHDA and CDR2 SQIVND (reference sequence). CDR3 nucleotide sequence: TGTGCCAGTAGTATCTTGGGTCGGGGAGCCAATCAGCCCCAGCATTTT. Protein: CASSILGRGANQPQHF.

J is TRBJ2-2 and V is TRBV7-8; TRBD1 aligns across 10 bases. The CDR3 is 15 amino acids. V lost 4 bases and J lost 1; bases outside the gene matches: 0. Germline V CDR1 and CDR2: SGHVS, FQNEAQ. The CDR3 here is CASSWDRGNTGELFF. Written as DNA, the CDR3 is TGTGCCAGCAGCTGGGACAGGGGGAACACCGGGGAGCTGTTTTTT.

This chain connects TRBV29-1 to TRBJ1-1; D unresolved. This CDR3 has 13 amino acids. In germline, CDR1 is SQVTM, CDR2 ANQGSEA. V gave up 4 bases and J gave up 3 bases, with 12 bases separating them. CDR3 nucleotide sequence: TGCAGCGTTGCCGGGGTCCCGTACACTGAAGCTTTCTTT. Translating gives CSVAGVPYTEAFF.

This clone has more than one count but fewer than ten. V and J are TRBV6-6 and TRBJ1-1; D is perhaps TRBD1 (5 bases). Germline V CDR1 and CDR2: MNHNY, SVGAGI (reference sequence). Trimming pared 5 bases from V and 0 bases from J, leaving 10 bases between. The CDR3 runs to 14 residues. As DNA, the CDR3 is TGTGCCAGCAGTCCAGGGTTTCTGAACACTGAAGCTTTCTTT. The encoded protein is CASSPGFLNTEAFF.